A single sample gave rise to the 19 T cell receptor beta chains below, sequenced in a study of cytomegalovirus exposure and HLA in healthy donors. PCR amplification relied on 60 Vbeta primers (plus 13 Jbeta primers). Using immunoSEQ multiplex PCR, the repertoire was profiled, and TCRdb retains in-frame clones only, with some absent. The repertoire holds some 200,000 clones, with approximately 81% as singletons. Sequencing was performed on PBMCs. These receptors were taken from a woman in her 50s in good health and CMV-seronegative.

DNA for the CDR3: TGCGCCAGCAGCTTAGGGGACTACACAGATACGCAGTATTTT. It encodes CASSLGDYTDTQYF. J is TRBJ2-3 and V is TRBV5-1, with 7 bases aligning to TRBD2. This CDR3 is built from 14 residues. Trimming cost V 2 bases and J 2 bases; bases outside gene matches: 2. Germline assignment: CDR1 SGHRS and CDR2 YFSETQ.

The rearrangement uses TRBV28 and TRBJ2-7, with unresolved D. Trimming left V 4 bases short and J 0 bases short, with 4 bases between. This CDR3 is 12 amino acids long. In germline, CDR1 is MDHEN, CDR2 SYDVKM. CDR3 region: CASSSLSYEQYF. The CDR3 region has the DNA TGTGCCAGCAGTTCCCTCTCCTACGAGCAGTACTTC.

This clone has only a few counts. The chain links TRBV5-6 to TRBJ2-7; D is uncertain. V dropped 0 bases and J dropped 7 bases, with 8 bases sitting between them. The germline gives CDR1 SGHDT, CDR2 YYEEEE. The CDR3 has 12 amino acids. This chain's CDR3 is CASSLASREQYF. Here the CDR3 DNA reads TGTGCCAGCAGCTTGGCCTCGAGGGAGCAGTACTTC.

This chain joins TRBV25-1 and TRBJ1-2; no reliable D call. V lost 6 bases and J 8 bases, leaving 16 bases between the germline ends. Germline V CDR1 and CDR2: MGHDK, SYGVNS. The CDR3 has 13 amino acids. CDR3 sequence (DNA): TGTGCCAGCAGAGCCCAGGAGGTTGGAGGCTACACCTTC. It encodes CASRAQEVGGYTF.

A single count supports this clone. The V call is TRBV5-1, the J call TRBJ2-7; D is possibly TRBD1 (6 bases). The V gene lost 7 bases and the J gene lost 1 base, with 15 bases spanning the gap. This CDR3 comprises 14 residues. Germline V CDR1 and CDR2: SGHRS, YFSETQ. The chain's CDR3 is CASGQQGSSYEQYF. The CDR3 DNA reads TGCGCCAGCGGGCAACAGGGTTCGTCCTACGAGCAGTACTTC.

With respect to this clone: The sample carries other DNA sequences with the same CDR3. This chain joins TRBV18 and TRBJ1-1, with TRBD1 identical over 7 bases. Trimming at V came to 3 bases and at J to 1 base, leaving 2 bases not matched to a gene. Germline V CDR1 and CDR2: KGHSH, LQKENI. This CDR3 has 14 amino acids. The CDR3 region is CASSPGQANTEAFF. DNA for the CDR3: TGTGCCAGCTCACCCGGACAGGCGAACACTGAAGCTTTCTTT. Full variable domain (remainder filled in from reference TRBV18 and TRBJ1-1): NAGVMQNPRHLVRRRGQEARLRCSPMKGHSHVYWYRQLPEEGLKFMVYLQKENIIDESGMPKERFSAEFPKEGPSILRIQQVVRGDSAAYFCASSPGQANTEAFFGQGTRLTVV.

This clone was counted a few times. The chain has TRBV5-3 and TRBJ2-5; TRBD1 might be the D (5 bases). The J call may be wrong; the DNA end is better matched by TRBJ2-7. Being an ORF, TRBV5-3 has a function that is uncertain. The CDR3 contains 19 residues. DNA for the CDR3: TGTGCCAGAAGCTTGGAACAGGCAGAAGCGTTCCCATATCTCTACGAGCAGTACTTC. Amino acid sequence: CARSLEQAEAFPYLYEQYF.

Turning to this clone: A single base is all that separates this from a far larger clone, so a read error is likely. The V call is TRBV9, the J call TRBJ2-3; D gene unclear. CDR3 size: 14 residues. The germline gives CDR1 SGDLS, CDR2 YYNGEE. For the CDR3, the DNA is TGTACCAGCAGCGTAGTAGCTGGGACAGATACGCAGTATTTT. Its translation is CTSSVVAGTDTQYF.

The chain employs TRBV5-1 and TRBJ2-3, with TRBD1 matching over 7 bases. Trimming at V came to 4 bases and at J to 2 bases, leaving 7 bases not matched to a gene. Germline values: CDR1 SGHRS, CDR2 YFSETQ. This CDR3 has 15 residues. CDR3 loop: CASSLAGTATDTQYF. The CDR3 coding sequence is TGCGCCAGCAGCCTGGCCGGGACAGCCACAGATACGCAGTATTTT.

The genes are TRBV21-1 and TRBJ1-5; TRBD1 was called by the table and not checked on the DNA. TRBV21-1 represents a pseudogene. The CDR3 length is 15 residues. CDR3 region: CASSPGRQGNQPQHF. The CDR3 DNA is TGTGCCAGCAGCCCAGGGCGGCAGGGTAATCAGCCCCAGCATTTT.

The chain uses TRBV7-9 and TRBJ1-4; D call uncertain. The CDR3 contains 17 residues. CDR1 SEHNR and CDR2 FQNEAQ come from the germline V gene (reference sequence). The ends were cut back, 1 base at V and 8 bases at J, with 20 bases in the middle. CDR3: CASSLEAGTREREKLFF. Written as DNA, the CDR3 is TGTGCCAGCAGCTTAGAAGCGGGAACGAGGGAACGCGAAAAACTGTTTTTT.

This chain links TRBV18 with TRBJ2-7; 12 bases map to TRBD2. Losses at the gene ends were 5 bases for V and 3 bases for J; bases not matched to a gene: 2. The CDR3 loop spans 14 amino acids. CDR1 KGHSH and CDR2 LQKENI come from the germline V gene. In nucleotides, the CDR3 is TGTGCCAGCTCAGCGACTAGCGGGAGCTACGAGCAGTACTTC. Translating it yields CASSATSGSYEQYF.

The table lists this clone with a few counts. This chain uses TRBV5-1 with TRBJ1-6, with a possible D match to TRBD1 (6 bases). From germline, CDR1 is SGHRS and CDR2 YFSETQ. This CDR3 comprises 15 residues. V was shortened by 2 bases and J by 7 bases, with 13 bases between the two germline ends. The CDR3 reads CASSFSGGPNSPLHF. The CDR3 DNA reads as TGCGCCAGCAGCTTCAGCGGGGGCCCAAATTCACCCCTCCACTTT.

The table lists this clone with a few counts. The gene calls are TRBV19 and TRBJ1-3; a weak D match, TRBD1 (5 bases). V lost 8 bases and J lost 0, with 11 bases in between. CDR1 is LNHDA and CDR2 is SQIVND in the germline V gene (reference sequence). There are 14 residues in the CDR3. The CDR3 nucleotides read TGTGCCAGTCTCCTCACAGGCTCTGGAAACACCATATATTTT. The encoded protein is CASLLTGSGNTIYF.

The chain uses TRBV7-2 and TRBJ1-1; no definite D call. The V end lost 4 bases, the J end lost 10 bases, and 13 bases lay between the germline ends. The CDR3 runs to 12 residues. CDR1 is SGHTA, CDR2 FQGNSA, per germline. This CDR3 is CASSSDLGGAFF. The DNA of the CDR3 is TGTGCCAGCAGCTCGGACCTGGGAGGAGCTTTCTTT. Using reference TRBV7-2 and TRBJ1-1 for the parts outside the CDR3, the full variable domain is GAGVSQSPSNKVTEKGKDVELRCDPISGHTALYWYRQSLGQGLEFLIYFQGNSAPDKSGLPSDRFSAERTGGSVSTLTIQRTQQEDSAVYLCASSSDLGGAFFGQGTRLTVV.

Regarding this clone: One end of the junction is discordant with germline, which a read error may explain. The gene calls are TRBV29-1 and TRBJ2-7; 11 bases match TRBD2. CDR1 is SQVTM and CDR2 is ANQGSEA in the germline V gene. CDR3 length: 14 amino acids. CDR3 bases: TGCAGCGCTGAAGGGACTAGCGGACCCTACGAGCAGTACTTC. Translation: CSAEGTSGPYEQYF.

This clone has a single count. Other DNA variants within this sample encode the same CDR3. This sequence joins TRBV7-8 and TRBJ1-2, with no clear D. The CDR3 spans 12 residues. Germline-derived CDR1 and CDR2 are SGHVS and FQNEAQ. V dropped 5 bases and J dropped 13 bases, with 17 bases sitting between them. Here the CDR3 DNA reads TGTGCCAGCAGCCCGAGAGCTCTATCCCCCACCTTC. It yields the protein CASSPRALSPTF.

CDR3 DNA: TGCGCCAGCAGGCGGACAGGGTGGCCTGAAGCTTTCTTT. Translated, it gives CASRRTGWPEAFF. V and J are TRBV5-1 and TRBJ1-1; 8 nucleotides agree with TRBD1. This CDR3 comprises 13 residues. CDR1 and CDR2 (germline): SGHRS, YFSETQ. V was pared by 5 bases and J by 6 bases, with 6 bases of the junction left unmatched.

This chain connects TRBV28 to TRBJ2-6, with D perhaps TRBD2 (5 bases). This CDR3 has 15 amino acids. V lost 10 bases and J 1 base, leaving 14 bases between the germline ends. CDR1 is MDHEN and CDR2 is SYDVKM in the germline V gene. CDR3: CAINRWESGANVLTF. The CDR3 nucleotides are TGTGCCATAAACCGGTGGGAGTCTGGGGCCAACGTCCTGACTTTC.